This T cell receptor beta chain comes out of a study of blood T cell repertoires in COVID-19. Study information: The cDNA or gDNA used as material had been derived from T cells, B-cell-depleted T cells, or PBMCs.

Trimming cost V 0 bases and J 2 bases; bases outside gene matches: 7. The length of the CDR3 is 17 residues. Germline CDR1 is KGHSH and CDR2 is LQKENI. This clone has just a few counts. As processed by the authors: Reference gene primer amplification gave estimated nucleated cell counts. TCRdb's copy holds only in-frame clones and misses some; the assay was immunoSEQ multiplex PCR. V and J calls and clone size follow that table, whereas D and trimming were derived from the DNA. The data hold 120,000 to 150,000 clones, with 87% observed a single time. This chain joins TRBV18 and TRBJ1-2; 9 nucleotides line up with TRBD1. The TCR sequence derives from a man older than 75 with acute or convalescent COVID-19. Sequencing input: peripheral blood. CDR3 residues: CASSPPGQGPTNYGYTF. DNA of the CDR3: TGTGCCAGCTCACCACCCGGACAGGGGCCTACCAACTATGGCTACACCTTC.